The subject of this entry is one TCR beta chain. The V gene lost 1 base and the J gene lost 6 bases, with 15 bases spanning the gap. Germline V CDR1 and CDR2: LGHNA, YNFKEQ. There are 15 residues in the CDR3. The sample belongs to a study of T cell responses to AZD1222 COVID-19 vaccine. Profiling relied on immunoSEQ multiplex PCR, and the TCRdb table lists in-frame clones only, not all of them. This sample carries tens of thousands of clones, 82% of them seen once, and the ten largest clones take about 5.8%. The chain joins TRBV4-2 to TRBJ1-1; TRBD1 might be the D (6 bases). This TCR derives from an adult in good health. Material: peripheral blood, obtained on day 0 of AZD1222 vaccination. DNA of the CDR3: TGTGCCAGCAGCCAAGGTGACGGACAGATTCCTGAAGCTTTCTTT. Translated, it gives CASSQGDGQIPEAFF.